The clone carrying this T cell receptor (beta chain) was recorded a few times. The germline V gene encodes CDR1 SQVTM and CDR2 ANQGSEA. Trimming took off 7 bases at V and 0 bases at J, with 13 bases between the two ends. This CDR3 contains 14 residues. These data come from a study of response to subunit inactivated influenza vaccine. TCRdb processed the RT-PCR reads anew with MiXCR; each CDR3 protein has one entry. The sample lists around 470,000 distinct CDR3 sequences, 7.2% seen once, with around 13% in the top ten. The receptor comes from a man aged 50 to 69 who received an inactivated influenza vaccine. This material consisted of PBMCs from blood, taken less than 25 months after vaccination. The J gene is TRBJ2-4, the V gene TRBV29-1; a weak D match, TRBD1 (6 bases). This chain's CDR3 is CSAGTSVAKNIQYF. CDR3 bases: TGCAGCGCTGGGACATCGGTAGCCAAAAACATTCAGTACTTC. Full variable domain (remainder filled in from reference TRBV29-1 and TRBJ2-4): SAVISQKPSRDICQRGTSLTIQCQVDSQVTMMFWYRQQPGQSLTLIATANQGSEATYESGFVIDKFPISRPNLTFSTLTVSNMSPEDSSIYLCSAGTSVAKNIQYFGAGTRLSVL.